The 21 T cell receptor beta chains listed next were all sequenced from one sample in a study of OX40 agonist ivuxolimab in advanced cancers. Measured with immunoSEQ multiplex PCR; TCRdb has only the in-frame clones, and not every one. This sample has fewer than 18,000 clones, with approximately 70% found just once. Sequenced here: CD4+ or CD8+ T cells sorted from blood, sampled in a trial of the OX40 agonist ivuxolimab. All receptors come from an adult with an advanced solid tumor such as melanoma, head and neck, liver or kidney cancer.

J is TRBJ2-1 and V is TRBV6-1, with TRBD1 identical over 9 bases. V gave up 8 bases and J gave up 7 bases; unmatched junction bases: 6. The germline V gene encodes CDR1 MNHNS and CDR2 SASEGT. The CDR3 totals 13 residues. Written as DNA, the CDR3 is TGTGCCAGCGGCAGGACAGGGGTTAATGAGCAGTTCTTC. This gives the protein CASGRTGVNEQFF.

The chain joins TRBV25-1 to TRBJ2-3; no clear D gene. The CDR3 extends over 13 amino acids. Trimming cost V 0 bases and J 5 bases, with 6 bases left between them. Looked up from germline, CDR1 is MGHDK and CDR2 is SYGVNS. CDR3 sequence: CASSEYLRDTQYF. Written as DNA, the CDR3 is TGTGCCAGCAGTGAATATCTAAGAGATACGCAGTATTTT.

V usage is TRBV10-1 and J usage is TRBJ1-1, with D tentatively TRBD1 (5 bases). Trimming left V 0 bases short and J 3 bases short, with 11 bases between. Germline CDR1 WNHNN, CDR2 SYGVQD (reference sequence). The CDR3 sequence is 15 residues long. The CDR3 sequence is CASSESAGYDTEAFF. Written as DNA, the CDR3 is TGCGCCAGCAGTGAGTCGGCAGGGTATGACACTGAAGCTTTCTTT.

DNA of the CDR3: TGTGCTAGTGGTTTTACGGGCGGCATTTTCACAGATACGCAGTATTTT. Protein: CASGFTGGIFTDTQYF. The V gene is TRBV12-5, the J gene TRBJ2-3; D gene uncertain. This CDR3 has 16 residues. The germline gives CDR1 LGHNT, CDR2 FRNRAP. Trimming removed 3 bases from V and 2 bases from J, with 15 bases in between.

The genes are TRBV5-1 and TRBJ2-3; 7 nucleotides line up with TRBD1. The CDR3 length is 15 residues. The V gene end was trimmed by 2 bases and the J gene end by 5 bases; junction bases not matched to a gene: 8. Germline CDR1 SGHRS, CDR2 YFSETQ. DNA for the CDR3: TGCGCCAGCAGCTTATATACAGGGGTGGGAGATACGCAGTATTTT. Its translation: CASSLYTGVGDTQYF.

V and J are TRBV5-1 and TRBJ2-3, with D perhaps TRBD1 (5 bases). Trimming left V 2 bases short and J 1 base short, with 8 bases between. CDR1 is SGHRS and CDR2 is YFSETQ in the germline V gene. The CDR3 has 14 residues. The CDR3 sequence is CASSFKGGTDTQYF. The CDR3 DNA follows: TGCGCCAGCAGCTTTAAAGGGGGCACAGATACGCAGTATTTT.

The chain combines TRBV19 with TRBJ1-4, with D possibly matching TRBD1 (6 bases). Germline V CDR1 and CDR2: LNHDA, SQIVND (reference sequence). V shed 5 bases and J shed 7 bases, with 17 bases lying between them. The length of the CDR3 is 15 residues. This chain's CDR3 is CASSRRAGAGEKLFF. In DNA form, the CDR3 reads TGTGCCAGTAGTCGGCGGGCAGGGGCCGGTGAAAAACTGTTTTTT. Using reference TRBV19 and TRBJ1-4 for the parts outside the CDR3, the full variable domain is DGGITQSPKYLFRKEGQNVTLSCEQNLNHDAMYWYRQDPGQGLRLIYYSQIVNDFQKGDIAEGYSVSREKKESFPLTVTSAQKNPTAFYLCASSRRAGAGEKLFFGSGTQLSVL.

In its sample, this clone was seen once. V usage is TRBV19 and J usage is TRBJ2-1, with 9 nucleotides matching TRBD1. This CDR3 is 15 amino acids long. Germline loops: CDR1 LNHDA, CDR2 SQIVND (reference sequence). J lost 0 bases, V lost 6 bases, and 3 bases had no gene match. The CDR3 DNA reads as TGTGCCAGTAGGACAGGGGGAAGCTCCTACAATGAGCAGTTCTTC. Its protein product is CASRTGGSSYNEQFF.

The table lists this clone with a few counts. The CDR3 protein is CASSFLGGASDEQYF. CDR3 nucleotide sequence: TGCGCCAGCAGCTTCCTGGGGGGCGCTTCCGACGAGCAGTACTTC. The chain is built from TRBV5-1 and TRBJ2-7, with D perhaps given as TRBD1 or TRBD2 (6 bases each). Germline V lookup: CDR1 SGHRS, CDR2 YFSETQ. The CDR3 extends over 15 amino acids. Trimming pared 2 bases from V and 5 bases from J, leaving 17 bases between.

This clone appeared once. The V and J genes are TRBV5-4 and TRBJ2-5; no definite D call. Looked up from germline, CDR1 is SGHNT and CDR2 is YYREEE (reference sequence). The CDR3 is 13 residues long. The V and J ends lost 2 bases and 5 bases respectively, with 10 bases between them. CDR3 loop: CASSFPPRETQYF. CDR3 coding DNA: TGTGCCAGCAGCTTCCCCCCCCGGGAGACCCAGTACTTC.

Concerning this clone itself: This may come from a read error, since a much larger clone is one base off. This chain joins TRBV5-1 and TRBJ1-2; tentative D call: TRBD1 (6 bases). The CDR3 is made up of 16 amino acids. V lost 2 bases and J 2 bases, leaving 16 bases between the germline ends. Germline CDR1 reads SGHRS; CDR2 reads YFSETQ. The DNA for the CDR3 is TGCGCCAGCAGCTTTCCCCGACCGGGGGCGAACTATGGCTACACCTTC. The encoded protein is CASSFPRPGANYGYTF.

This chain links TRBV6-1 with TRBJ2-3, with 10 bases lining up with TRBD2. The CDR3 contains 16 residues. The germline CDR1 and CDR2 sequences are MNHNS and SASEGT. V lost 1 base, J lost 8 bases, and 9 bases stayed unmatched. CDR3 DNA: TGTGCCAGCAGTGAAGAGGCTAGCGGGGGTTGGGCTACGCAGTATTTT. This gives the protein CASSEEASGGWATQYF.

This sequence joins TRBV4-1 and TRBJ2-1; D is undetermined. Deletions cut 4 bases from V and 4 bases from J, with 11 bases between. The germline V gene encodes CDR1 MGHRA and CDR2 YSYEKL. CDR3 length: 14 residues. The CDR3 bases are TGCGCCAGCAGCCCCGTCGGTCCGTACAATGAGCAGTTCTTC. Its translation is CASSPVGPYNEQFF.

This clone was detected only a few times. The genes are TRBV7-3 and TRBJ2-1; 9 nucleotides line up with TRBD2. There are 15 residues in the CDR3. Germline values: CDR1 SGHTA, CDR2 FQGTGA. The ends lost 5 bases at V and 6 bases at J; junction bases unmatched: 8. The CDR3 region has the DNA TGTGCCAGCAGCCCGGGACTAGCCCCGGGCAATGAGCAGTTCTTC. Its protein product is CASSPGLAPGNEQFF.

This clone was counted between two and nine times. The chain links TRBV5-5 to TRBJ2-1; D is unresolved. The CDR3 extends over 13 amino acids. Per the germline V gene, CDR1 is SGHKS and CDR2 is YYEKEE (reference sequence). The V end lost 4 bases, the J end lost 4 bases, and 9 bases lay between the germline ends. CDR3 sequence (DNA): TGTGCCAGCAGCCGAACCCTATACAATGAGCAGTTCTTC. This codes for CASSRTLYNEQFF.

The rearrangement uses TRBV19 and TRBJ1-5, with 8 positions matching TRBD1. From germline, CDR1 is LNHDA and CDR2 SQIVND (reference sequence). Losses at the gene ends were 6 bases for V and 2 bases for J; bases not matched to a gene: 3. The CDR3 is made up of 14 amino acids. The CDR3 nucleotides are TGTGCCAGTAGAGGACAGGGAGGCAATCAGCCCCAGCATTTT. Residues: CASRGQGGNQPQHF.

J is TRBJ1-1 and V is TRBV6-1, with 7 bases lining up with TRBD1. Germline CDR1 MNHNS, CDR2 SASEGT. The trim removed 6 bases at V and 3 bases at J, leaving 10 bases unmatched. The CDR3 spans 15 residues. CDR3 protein: CASRKQLGQDTEAFF. Written as DNA, the CDR3 is TGTGCCAGCAGAAAACAGCTCGGACAGGACACTGAAGCTTTCTTT.

The V and J genes are TRBV25-1 and TRBJ1-2, with a possible D match to TRBD1 (5 bases). V lost 6 bases and J lost 10, with 12 bases in between. Germline CDR1 reads MGHDK; CDR2 reads SYGVNS. This CDR3 region has 11 residues. This CDR3 is CASSGIRDYTF. The CDR3 coding sequence is TGTGCCAGCAGCGGCATCAGGGACTACACCTTC.

V is TRBV29-1 and J is TRBJ2-5; D might be TRBD2 (6 bases). Germline assignment: CDR1 SQVTM and CDR2 ANQGSEA. The CDR3 length is 13 residues. V was cut by 7 bases and J by 5 bases, with 17 bases left in between. The DNA for the CDR3 is TGCAGCGCGCGGGGCGGAAGGGACGAGACCCAGTACTTC. It translates to CSARGGRDETQYF. Full variable domain (rest looked up from reference TRBV29-1 and TRBJ2-5): SAVISQKPSRDICQRGTSLTIQCQVDSQVTMMFWYRQQPGQSLTLIATANQGSEATYESGFVIDKFPISRPNLTFSTLTVSNMSPEDSSIYLCSARGGRDETQYFGPGTRLLVL.

This rearrangement joins TRBV19 to TRBJ2-3; TRBD2 agrees at 13 bases. Trimming at V came to 4 bases and at J to 0 bases, leaving 1 base not matched to a gene. The germline gives CDR1 LNHDA, CDR2 SQIVND (reference sequence). The CDR3 runs to 16 residues. The DNA for the CDR3 is TGTGCCAGTAGTACACTAGCGGGAGGGAGCACAGATACGCAGTATTTT. This codes for CASSTLAGGSTDTQYF.

The CDR3: CSVDGFGPTDTQYF. CDR3 DNA: TGCAGCGTTGACGGCTTTGGGCCCACAGATACGCAGTATTTT. The rearrangement links TRBV29-1 to TRBJ2-3; no definite D call. CDR3 length equals 14 residues. Trimming left V 3 bases short and J 2 bases short, with 12 bases between. Germline loops: CDR1 SQVTM, CDR2 ANQGSEA.